This T cell receptor (beta chain) was sequenced for a study of naive and memory T cell subsets. An oligonucleotide containing a UMI was ligated to the 3' end of TCR cDNA. Adult healthy volunteers gave 2.5 ml peripheral blood for whole-blood RNA. This clonotype was detected many times. The antigen remains unidentified. Ligated cDNA underwent four rounds of PCR with nested alpha and beta constant region primers and SP2. Via MiXCR, TCRdb re-called the UMI-ligation and nested PCR reads, giving one row per CDR3 protein. This sample carries fewer than 30,000 distinct CDR3 sequences, roughly 5.2% of them seen once, and the ten largest clones take 6% to 9.5%. Trimming stripped 5 bases from V and 5 bases from J, with 19 bases between. From germline, CDR1 is SGHTA and CDR2 FQGTGA. This CDR3 comprises 15 residues. Study-wide points: TCR transcript changes with activation or differentiation may affect this RNA method.

V and J are TRBV7-3 and TRBJ2-7; D perhaps matches TRBD2 (5 bases). The sequenced sample was blood. The sequence derives from an adult in good health. CDR3 DNA sequence: TGTGCCAGCAGCCCCGGGATTACGCGATTCGACGAGCAGTACTTC. The encoded protein is CASSPGITRFDEQYF.